A single sample is the source of the 12 T cell receptor beta chains below, sequenced in a study of blood T cell repertoires in COVID-19. The protocol was immunoSEQ multiplex PCR, while the TCRdb copy is restricted to in-frame clones and leaves out a portion. In the table there are approximately 150,000 clones, approximately 80% of which are singletons. Input material: peripheral blood. The receptor set was obtained from a woman in her sixties or seventies with acute or convalescent COVID-19.

This clone has more than one count but fewer than ten. The chain carries TRBV2 and TRBJ1-4, with D perhaps matching TRBD1 (5 bases). Germline V gene data show CDR1 as SNHLY and CDR2 as FYNNEI. With 2 bases removed from V and 15 bases from J, the gap between germline ends came to 13 bases. CDR3 length equals 12 residues. CDR3 coding DNA: TGTGCCAGCAGTGAAAGTGGGTTAGGGGTGTTTTTT. Translating it yields CASSESGLGVFF.

On this clone itself: An end of the junction does not agree with germline; a read error may underlie this. The chain combines TRBV6-1 with TRBJ1-2; 7 positions agree with TRBD1. This CDR3 spans 13 amino acids. Germline V lookup: CDR1 MNHNS, CDR2 SASEGT. CDR3 loop: CASNEQGSHGYTF. The CDR3 DNA reads as TGTGCCAGCAATGAACAGGGGAGTCACGGCTACACCTTC.

V is TRBV29-1 and J is TRBJ1-5, with TRBD1 matching over 9 bases. This CDR3 is 13 amino acids long. Per germline, CDR1 SQVTM and CDR2 ANQGSEA. Losses at the gene ends were 6 bases for V and 1 base for J; bases not matched to a gene: 1. In DNA form, the CDR3 reads TGCAGCGTCGGACAGGGGAGCAATCAGCCCCAGCATTTT. The encoded protein is CSVGQGSNQPQHF.

The DNA of the CDR3 is TGCAGTGCCCGAGACACAGATACGCAGTATTTT. Encoded protein: CSARDTDTQYF. The V call is TRBV20-1, the J call TRBJ2-3; the D is unclear. The CDR3 length is 11 residues. V was pared by 6 bases and J by 2 bases, with 6 bases between. CDR1 is DFQATT and CDR2 is SNEGSKA in the germline V gene (reference sequence).

The chain carries TRBV18 and TRBJ2-7, with 7 bases fitting TRBD2. Germline CDR1 and CDR2: KGHSH and LQKENI. J gave up 0 bases and V 2 bases, and 7 bases lay outside the gene matches. This CDR3 comprises 16 residues. CDR3 bases: TGTGCCAGCTCACCATATGGGGGGAGGGCCTCCTACGAGCAGTACTTC. Its translation: CASSPYGGRASYEQYF.

The V gene is TRBV6-6, the J gene TRBJ2-2, with D tentatively TRBD2 (7 bases). The V and J ends lost 2 bases and 6 bases respectively, with 13 bases between them. Germline values: CDR1 MNHNY, CDR2 SVGAGI (reference sequence). The CDR3 runs 15 residues. Written as DNA, the CDR3 is TGTGCCAGCAGTTACCCGGGGGGCTTGGCCGGGGAGCTGTTTTTT. Translation gives CASSYPGGLAGELFF.

As to this clone: The same CDR3 also results from other DNA sequences found in this sample. V usage is TRBV18 and J usage is TRBJ2-1; TRBD1 matches at 11 bases. This CDR3 is 17 amino acids long. In germline, CDR1 is KGHSH, CDR2 LQKENI. The ends lost 3 bases at V and 1 base at J; junction bases unmatched: 5. This CDR3 reads CASSPPGQGGSYNEQFF. In DNA, the CDR3 is TGTGCCAGCTCACCGCCGGGACAGGGGGGTTCCTACAATGAGCAGTTCTTC.

The rearrangement links TRBV28 to TRBJ1-1, with D possibly matching TRBD1 (5 bases). There are 13 residues in the CDR3. Trimming cost V 1 base and J 3 bases, with 6 bases left between them. CDR1 and CDR2 (germline): MDHEN, SYDVKM. The CDR3 is CASSLSGYTEAFF. DNA of the CDR3: TGTGCCAGCAGTTTATCAGGGTACACTGAAGCTTTCTTT.

This clone was found a few times. The J gene is TRBJ2-1, the V gene TRBV24-1, with a weak D call TRBD1 (5 bases). The V end was cut by 4 bases, the J end by 6 bases, with 21 bases between. This CDR3 is 17 amino acids long. The germline V gene encodes CDR1 KGHDR and CDR2 SFDVKD. CDR3 nucleotide sequence: TGTGCCACCAGTGACTCCTCCTGGACAAACCTGGCCAATGAGCAGTTCTTC. Translating it yields CATSDSSWTNLANEQFF.

This sequence joins TRBV10-2 and TRBJ2-1; D possibly corresponds to TRBD1 (7 bases). The CDR3 sequence is 15 residues long. V gave up 6 bases and J gave up 4 bases, with 16 bases separating them. Germline values: CDR1 WSHSY, CDR2 SAAADI. In DNA, the CDR3 is TGCGCCAGCAGGCGGGGCAGGGGGAAGTACAATGAGCAGTTCTTC. Amino acid sequence: CASRRGRGKYNEQFF.

V is TRBV10-3 and J is TRBJ1-1; a weak D match, TRBD1 (6 bases). The CDR3 extends over 15 amino acids. The germline gives CDR1 ENHRY, CDR2 SYGVKD. The germline V and J ends were trimmed by 5 bases and 3 bases, with 16 bases remaining between them. The CDR3 coding sequence is TGTGCCATCAGTCCCAGGGGCGCTGTGGACACTGAAGCTTTCTTT. It yields the protein CAISPRGAVDTEAFF.

The chain links TRBV29-1 to TRBJ2-5; the match to TRBD1 covers 8 bases. The V segment lost 4 bases and the J segment 4 bases; nucleotides outside the gene matches: 5. The CDR3 consists of 13 residues. The germline V gene encodes CDR1 SQVTM and CDR2 ANQGSEA. In DNA, the CDR3 is TGCAGCGTTGTCGACAGGGGTCGAGAGACCCAGTACTTC. It encodes CSVVDRGRETQYF.